This TCR beta chain was documented in a study of CD8 T cells in Susac syndrome. Study background: Of the sequenced Susac syndrome patients, over 5 had active disease and fewer than ten were in remission. Each patient with Susac syndrome, at the time of blood draw, was therapy-naive, on corticosteroids, or on intravenous immunoglobulin alone.

The CDR3 covers 12 residues. Trimming took off 9 bases at V and 4 bases at J, with 10 bases between the two ends. Germline CDR1 LNHDA, CDR2 SQIVND (reference sequence). Reverse transcription used roughly 0.5 to 1 ug RNA and random hexamers. Using its own MiXCR run on the immunoSEQ multiplex PCR reads, TCRdb lists one record per CDR3 protein. The sample includes 85,000 to 120,000 distinct CDR3 sequences, approximately 95% of them seen just once. The count of this clonotype is one. The sequenced sample was CD8+ T cells from PBMCs. This TCR came from a human donor with Susac syndrome. The V call is TRBV19, the J call TRBJ1-5, with unresolved D. CDR3: CASHYVNQPQHF. The CDR3 region has the DNA TGTGCCAGCCACTATGTGAATCAGCCCCAGCATTTT.